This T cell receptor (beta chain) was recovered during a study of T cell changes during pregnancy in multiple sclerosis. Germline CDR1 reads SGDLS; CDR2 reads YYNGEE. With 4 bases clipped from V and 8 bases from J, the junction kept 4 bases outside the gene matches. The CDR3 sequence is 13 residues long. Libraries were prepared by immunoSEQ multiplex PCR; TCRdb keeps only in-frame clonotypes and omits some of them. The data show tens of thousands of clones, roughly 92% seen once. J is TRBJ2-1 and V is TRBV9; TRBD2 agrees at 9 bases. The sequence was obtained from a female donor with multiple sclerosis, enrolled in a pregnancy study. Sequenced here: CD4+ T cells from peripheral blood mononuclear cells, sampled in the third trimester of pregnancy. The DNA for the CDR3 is TGTGCCAGCAGCCCCCGCGGGGGGGATGAGCAGTTCTTC. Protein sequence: CASSPRGGDEQFF.